This T cell receptor beta chain stems from a study of tumor and adjacent non-tumor tissue in lung cancer. Study-wide background: Patients comprised about a dozen adenocarcinoma, a couple of squamous cell carcinoma and 1 small cell lung cancer. Stage I to III disease affected over nine men and a handful of women aged about 31 to 85.

TCRbeta libraries were built with three rounds of nested PCR, modified from ARM-PCR. TCRdb called the multiplex PCR reads again in MiXCR, with one record for every CDR3 protein. The table records 75,000 to 95,000 distinct CDR3 sequences, 65% to 75% of them present only once. RNA was extracted from bulk tissue without any cell sorting. As concerns this clonotype: Its antigen is unknown. A much larger clonotype is one base distant, so this may be a read error.

Trimming removed 11 bases from V and 6 bases from J, with 13 bases in between. This CDR3 comprises 11 residues. Germline-derived CDR1 and CDR2 are SEHNR and FQNEAQ (reference sequence). Overall study results and limits: Shorter survival was associated with higher TCR diversity in tumors. Top 100 clones took a larger repertoire share in normal lung.

The sample was lung tumor tissue. The sequence was obtained from a man in his sixties with non-small cell lung cancer. The chain couples TRBV7-9 to TRBJ1-2; D unclear. CDR3 in amino acids: CAVSPSDGYTF. The CDR3 nucleotides read TGTGCCGTAAGCCCATCGGATGGCTACACCTTC.